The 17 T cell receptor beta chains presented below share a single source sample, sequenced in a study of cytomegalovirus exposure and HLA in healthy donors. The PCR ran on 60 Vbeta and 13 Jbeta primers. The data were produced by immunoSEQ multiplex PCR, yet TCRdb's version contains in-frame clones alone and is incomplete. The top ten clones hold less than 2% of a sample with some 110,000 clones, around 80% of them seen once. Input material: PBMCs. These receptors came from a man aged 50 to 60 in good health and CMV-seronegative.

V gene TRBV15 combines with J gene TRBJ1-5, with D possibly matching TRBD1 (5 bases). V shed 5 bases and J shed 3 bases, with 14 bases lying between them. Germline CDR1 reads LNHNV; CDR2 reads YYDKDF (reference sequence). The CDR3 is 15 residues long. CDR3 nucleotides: TGTGCCACCAGCGGGCCGGGGGGTGCCAATCAGCCCCAGCATTTT. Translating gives CATSGPGGANQPQHF.

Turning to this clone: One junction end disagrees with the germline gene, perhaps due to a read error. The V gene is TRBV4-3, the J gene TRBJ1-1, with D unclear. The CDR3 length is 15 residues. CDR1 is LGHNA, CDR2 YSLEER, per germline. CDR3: CASSHELSTGTETFF. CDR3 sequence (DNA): TGCGCCAGCAGCCATGAACTCTCGACTGGCACTGAAACTTTCTTT.

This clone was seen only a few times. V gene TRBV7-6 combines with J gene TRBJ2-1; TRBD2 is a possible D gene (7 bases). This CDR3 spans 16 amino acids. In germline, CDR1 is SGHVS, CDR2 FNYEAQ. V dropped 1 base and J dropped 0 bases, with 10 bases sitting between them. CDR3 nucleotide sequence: TGTGCCAGCAGCTTAGTAGGGGGGGCCTCCTACAATGAGCAGTTCTTC. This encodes CASSLVGGASYNEQFF.

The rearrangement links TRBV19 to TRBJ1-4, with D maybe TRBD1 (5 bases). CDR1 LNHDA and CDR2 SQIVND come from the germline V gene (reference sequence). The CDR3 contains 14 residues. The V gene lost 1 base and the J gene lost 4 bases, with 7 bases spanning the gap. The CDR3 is CASSIVQDNEKLFF. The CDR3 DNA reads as TGTGCCAGTAGTATAGTACAGGATAATGAAAAACTGTTTTTT.

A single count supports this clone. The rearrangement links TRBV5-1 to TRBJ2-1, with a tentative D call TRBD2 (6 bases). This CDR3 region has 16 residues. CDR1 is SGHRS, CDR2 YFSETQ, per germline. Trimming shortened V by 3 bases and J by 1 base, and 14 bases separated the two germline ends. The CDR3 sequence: CASSYSGTGSYNEQFF. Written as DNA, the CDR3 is TGCGCCAGCAGCTATTCCGGGACTGGTTCCTACAATGAGCAGTTCTTC.

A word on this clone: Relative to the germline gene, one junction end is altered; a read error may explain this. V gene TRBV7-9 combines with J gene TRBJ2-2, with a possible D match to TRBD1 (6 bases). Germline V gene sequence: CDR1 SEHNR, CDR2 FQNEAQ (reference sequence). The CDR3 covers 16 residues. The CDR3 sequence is CSSSSRGRDLTGELFF. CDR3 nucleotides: TGTTCCAGCAGCTCAAGGGGGAGAGACCTCACCGGGGAGCTGTTTTTT.

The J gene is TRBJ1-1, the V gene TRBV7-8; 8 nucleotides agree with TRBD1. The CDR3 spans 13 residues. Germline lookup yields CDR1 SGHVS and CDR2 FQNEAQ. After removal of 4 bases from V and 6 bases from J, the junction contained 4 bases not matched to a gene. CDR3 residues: CASSSRTGPEAFF. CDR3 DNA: TGTGCCAGCAGCTCAAGGACAGGGCCTGAAGCTTTCTTT.

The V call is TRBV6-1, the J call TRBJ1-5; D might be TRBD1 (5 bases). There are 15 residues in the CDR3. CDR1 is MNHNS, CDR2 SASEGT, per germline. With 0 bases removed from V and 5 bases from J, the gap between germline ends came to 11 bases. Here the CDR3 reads CASSEAREGDQPQHF. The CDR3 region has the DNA TGTGCCAGCAGTGAAGCCAGGGAGGGCGATCAGCCCCAGCATTTT.

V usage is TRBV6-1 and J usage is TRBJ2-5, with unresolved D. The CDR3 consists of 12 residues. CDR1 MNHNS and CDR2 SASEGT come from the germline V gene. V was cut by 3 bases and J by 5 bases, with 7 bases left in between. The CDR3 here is CASSDPVETQYF. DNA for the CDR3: TGTGCCAGCAGTGACCCCGTCGAGACCCAGTACTTC.

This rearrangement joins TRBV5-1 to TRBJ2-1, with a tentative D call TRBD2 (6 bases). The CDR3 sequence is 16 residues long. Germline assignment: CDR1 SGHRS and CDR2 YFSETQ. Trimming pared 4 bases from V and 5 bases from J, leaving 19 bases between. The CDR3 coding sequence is TGCGCCAGCAGCCTGGGTCCTTCGCGGGGAAACAATGAGCAGTTCTTC. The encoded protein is CASSLGPSRGNNEQFF.

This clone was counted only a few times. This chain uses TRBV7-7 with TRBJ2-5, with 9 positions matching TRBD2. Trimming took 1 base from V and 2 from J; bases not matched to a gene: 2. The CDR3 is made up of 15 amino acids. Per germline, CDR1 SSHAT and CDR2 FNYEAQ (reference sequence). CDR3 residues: CASSLGAGGQETQYF. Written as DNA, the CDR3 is TGTGCCAGCAGCTTAGGAGCGGGGGGACAAGAGACCCAGTACTTC. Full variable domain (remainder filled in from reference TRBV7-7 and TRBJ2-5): GAGVSQSPRYKVTKRGQDVTLRCDPISSHATLYWYQQALGQGPEFLTYFNYEAQPDKSGLPSDRFSAERPEGSISTLTIQRTEQRDSAMYRCASSLGAGGQETQYFGPGTRLLVL.

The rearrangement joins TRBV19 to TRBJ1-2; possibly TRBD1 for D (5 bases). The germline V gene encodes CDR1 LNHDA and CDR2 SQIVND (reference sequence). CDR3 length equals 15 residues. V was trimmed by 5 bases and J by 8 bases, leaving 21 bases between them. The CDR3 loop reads CASSWSGQGERGYTF. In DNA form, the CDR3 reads TGTGCCAGTAGTTGGAGTGGGCAGGGTGAGAGGGGCTACACCTTC.

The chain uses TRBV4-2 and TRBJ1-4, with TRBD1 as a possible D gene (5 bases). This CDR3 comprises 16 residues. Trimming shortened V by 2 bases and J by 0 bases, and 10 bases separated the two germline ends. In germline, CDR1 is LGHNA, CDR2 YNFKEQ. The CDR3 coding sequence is TGTGCCAGCAGCCAACCGGGGACTGCAACTAATGAAAAACTGTTTTTT. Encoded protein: CASSQPGTATNEKLFF.

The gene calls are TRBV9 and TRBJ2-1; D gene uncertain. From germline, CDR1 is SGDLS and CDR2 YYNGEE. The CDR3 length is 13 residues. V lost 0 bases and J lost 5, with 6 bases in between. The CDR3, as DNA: TGTGCCAGCAGCGTAGATCGAGACAATGAGCAGTTCTTC. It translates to CASSVDRDNEQFF. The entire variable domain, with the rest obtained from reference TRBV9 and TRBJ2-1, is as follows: DSGVTQTPKHLITATGQRVTLRCSPRSGDLSVYWYQQSLDQGLQFLIQYYNGEERAKGNILERFSAQQFPDLHSELNLSSLELGDSALYFCASSVDRDNEQFFGPGTRLTVL.

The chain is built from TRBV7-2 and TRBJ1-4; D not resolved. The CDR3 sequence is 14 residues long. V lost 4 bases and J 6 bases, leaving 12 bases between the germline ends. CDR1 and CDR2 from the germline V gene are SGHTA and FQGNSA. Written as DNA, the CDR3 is TGTGCCAGCAGCTCCCCGTCTCTCCATGAAAAACTGTTTTTT. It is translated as CASSSPSLHEKLFF.

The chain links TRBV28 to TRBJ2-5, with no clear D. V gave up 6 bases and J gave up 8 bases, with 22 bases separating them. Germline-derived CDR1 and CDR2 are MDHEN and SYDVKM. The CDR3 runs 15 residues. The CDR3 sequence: CASSSTASSFVTQYF. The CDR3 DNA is TGTGCCAGCAGCTCCACAGCCTCGTCGTTTGTCACCCAGTACTTC.

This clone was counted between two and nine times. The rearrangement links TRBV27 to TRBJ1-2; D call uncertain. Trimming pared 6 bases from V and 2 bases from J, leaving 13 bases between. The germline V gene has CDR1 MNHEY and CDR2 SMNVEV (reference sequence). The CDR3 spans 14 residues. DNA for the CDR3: TGTGCCAGCAGACAAACGGGGTTGAACTATGGCTACACCTTC. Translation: CASRQTGLNYGYTF.